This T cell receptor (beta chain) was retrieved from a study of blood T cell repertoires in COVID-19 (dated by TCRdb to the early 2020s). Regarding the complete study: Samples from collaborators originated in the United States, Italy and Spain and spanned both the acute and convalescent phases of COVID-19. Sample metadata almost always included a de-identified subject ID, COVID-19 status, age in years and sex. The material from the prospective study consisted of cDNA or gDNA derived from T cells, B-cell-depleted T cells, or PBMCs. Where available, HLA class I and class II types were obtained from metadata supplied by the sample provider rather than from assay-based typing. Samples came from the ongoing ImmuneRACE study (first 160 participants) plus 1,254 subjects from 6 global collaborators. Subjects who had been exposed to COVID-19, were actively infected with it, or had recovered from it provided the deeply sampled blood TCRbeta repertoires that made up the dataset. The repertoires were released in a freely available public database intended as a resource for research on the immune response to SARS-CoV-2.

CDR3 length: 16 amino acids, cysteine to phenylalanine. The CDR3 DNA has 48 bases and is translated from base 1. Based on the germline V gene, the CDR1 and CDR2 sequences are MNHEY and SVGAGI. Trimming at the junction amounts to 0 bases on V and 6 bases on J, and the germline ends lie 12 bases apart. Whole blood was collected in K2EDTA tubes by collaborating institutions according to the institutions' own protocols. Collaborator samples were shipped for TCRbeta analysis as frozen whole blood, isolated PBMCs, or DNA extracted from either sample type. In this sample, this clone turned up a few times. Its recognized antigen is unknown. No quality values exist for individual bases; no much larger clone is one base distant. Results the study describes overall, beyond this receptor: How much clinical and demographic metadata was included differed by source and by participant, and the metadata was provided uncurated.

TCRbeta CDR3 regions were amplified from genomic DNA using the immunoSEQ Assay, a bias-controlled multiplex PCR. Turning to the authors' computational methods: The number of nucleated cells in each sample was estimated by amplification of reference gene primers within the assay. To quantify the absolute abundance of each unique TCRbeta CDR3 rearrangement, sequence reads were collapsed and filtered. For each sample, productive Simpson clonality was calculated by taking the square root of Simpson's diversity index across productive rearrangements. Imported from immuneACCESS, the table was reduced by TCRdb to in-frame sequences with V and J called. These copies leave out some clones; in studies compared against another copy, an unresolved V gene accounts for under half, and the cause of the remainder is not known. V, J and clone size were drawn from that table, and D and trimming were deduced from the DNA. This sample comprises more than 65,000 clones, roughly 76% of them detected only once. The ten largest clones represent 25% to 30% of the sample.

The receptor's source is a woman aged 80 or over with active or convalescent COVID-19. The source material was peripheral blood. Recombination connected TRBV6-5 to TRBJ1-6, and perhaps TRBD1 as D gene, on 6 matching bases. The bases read TGTGCCAGCAGTTACTCGAGAGGGGGTTTTAATTCACCCCTCCACTTT. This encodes CASSYSRGGFNSPLHF.